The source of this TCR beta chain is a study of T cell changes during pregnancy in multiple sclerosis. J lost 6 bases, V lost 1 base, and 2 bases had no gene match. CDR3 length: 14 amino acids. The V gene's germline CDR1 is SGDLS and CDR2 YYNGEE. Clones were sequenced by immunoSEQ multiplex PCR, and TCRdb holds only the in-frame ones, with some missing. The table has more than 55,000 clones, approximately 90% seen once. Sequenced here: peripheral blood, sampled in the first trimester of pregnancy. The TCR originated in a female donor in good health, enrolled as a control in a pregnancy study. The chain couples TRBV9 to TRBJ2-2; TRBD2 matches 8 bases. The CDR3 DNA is TGTGCCAGCAGCGTATTACTAGCGGCCGGGGAGCTGTTTTTT. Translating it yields CASSVLLAAGELFF.